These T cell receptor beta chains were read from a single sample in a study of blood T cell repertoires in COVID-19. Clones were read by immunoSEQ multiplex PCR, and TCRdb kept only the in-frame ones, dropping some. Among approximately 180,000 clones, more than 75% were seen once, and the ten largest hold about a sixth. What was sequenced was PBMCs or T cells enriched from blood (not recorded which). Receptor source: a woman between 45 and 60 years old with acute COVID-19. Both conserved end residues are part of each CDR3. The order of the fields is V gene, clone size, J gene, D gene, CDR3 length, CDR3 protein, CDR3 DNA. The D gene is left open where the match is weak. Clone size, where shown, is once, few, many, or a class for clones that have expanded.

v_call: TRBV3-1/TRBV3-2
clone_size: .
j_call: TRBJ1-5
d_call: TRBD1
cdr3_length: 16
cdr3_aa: CASSQPRDRAHQPQHF
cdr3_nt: TGTGCCAGCAGCCAACCCCGGGACAGGGCACATCAGCCCCAGCATTTT

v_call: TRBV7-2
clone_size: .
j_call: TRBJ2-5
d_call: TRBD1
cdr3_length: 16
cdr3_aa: CASSFRGREGQETQYF
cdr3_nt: TGTGCCAGCAGCTTCAGGGGGCGCGAGGGGCAAGAGACCCAGTACTTC

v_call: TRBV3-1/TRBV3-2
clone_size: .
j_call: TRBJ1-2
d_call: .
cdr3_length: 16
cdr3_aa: CASSQDRRGRGYGYTF
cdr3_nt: TGTGCCAGCAGCCAAGATAGGCGGGGTCGGGGCTATGGCTACACCTTC

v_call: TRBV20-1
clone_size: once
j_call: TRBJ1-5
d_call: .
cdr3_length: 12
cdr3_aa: CSASRLDQPQHF
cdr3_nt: TGCAGTGCTAGTCGACTCGATCAGCCCCAGCATTTT

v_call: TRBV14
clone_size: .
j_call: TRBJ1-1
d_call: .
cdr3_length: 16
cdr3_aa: CASSDPLGGGSTEAFF
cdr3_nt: TGTGCCAGCAGCGACCCCTTGGGGGGTGGAAGCACTGAAGCTTTCTTT

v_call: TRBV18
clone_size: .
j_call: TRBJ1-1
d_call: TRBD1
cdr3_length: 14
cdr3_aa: CASSPGQGPTEAFF
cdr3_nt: TGTGCCAGCTCACCGGGACAGGGCCCCACTGAAGCTTTCTTT

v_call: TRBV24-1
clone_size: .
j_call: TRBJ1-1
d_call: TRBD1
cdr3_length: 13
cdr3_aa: CATAADRASEAFF
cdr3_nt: TGTGCCACGGCGGCAGACAGGGCGTCTGAAGCTTTCTTT

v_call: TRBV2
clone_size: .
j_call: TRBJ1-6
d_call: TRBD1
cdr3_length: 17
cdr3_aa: CASSDRTGSSYNSPLHF
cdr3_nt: TGTGCCAGCAGTGATCGGACAGGGAGCTCCTATAATTCACCCCTCCACTTT

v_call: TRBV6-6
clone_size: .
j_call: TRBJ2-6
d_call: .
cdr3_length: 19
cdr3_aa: CASSRNSGTSDPGANVLTF
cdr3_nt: TGTGCCAGCAGTCGTAATTCCGGGACATCAGATCCTGGGGCCAACGTCCTGACTTTC

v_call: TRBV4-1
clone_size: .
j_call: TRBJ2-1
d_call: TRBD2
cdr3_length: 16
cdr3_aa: CASSQDPGTTYNEQFF
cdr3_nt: TGCGCCAGCAGCCAAGATCCCGGGACTACCTACAATGAGCAGTTCTTC

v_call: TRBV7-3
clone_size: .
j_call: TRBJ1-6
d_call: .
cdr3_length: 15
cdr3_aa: CASSLDRVKNSPLHF
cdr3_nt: TGTGCCAGCAGCTTGGATCGGGTGAAGAATTCACCCCTCCACTTT

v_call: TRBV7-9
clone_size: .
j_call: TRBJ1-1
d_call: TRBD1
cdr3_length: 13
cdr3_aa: CASRRHGTVEAFF
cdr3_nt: TGTGCCAGCAGGCGTCACGGGACAGTGGAAGCTTTCTTT

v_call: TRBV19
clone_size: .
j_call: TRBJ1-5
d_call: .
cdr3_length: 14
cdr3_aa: CASREGVWNQPQHF
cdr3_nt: TGTGCCAGTAGGGAGGGCGTATGGAATCAGCCCCAGCATTTT

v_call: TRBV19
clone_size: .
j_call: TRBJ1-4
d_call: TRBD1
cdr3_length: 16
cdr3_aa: CASKENLGQRNEKLFF
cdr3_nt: TGTGCCAGTAAGGAAAATCTGGGACAGAGAAATGAAAAACTGTTTTTT

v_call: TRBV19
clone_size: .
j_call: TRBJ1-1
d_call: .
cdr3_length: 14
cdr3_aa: CASSIDFRNTEAFF
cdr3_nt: TGTGCCAGTAGTATAGATTTCAGGAACACTGAAGCTTTCTTT

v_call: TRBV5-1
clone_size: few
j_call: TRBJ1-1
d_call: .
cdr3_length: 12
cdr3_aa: CASGAVGTEAFF
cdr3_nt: TGCGCCAGCGGGGCGGTGGGAACTGAAGCTTTCTTT

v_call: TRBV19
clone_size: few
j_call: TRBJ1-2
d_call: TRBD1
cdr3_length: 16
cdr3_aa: CASSIWTGGSLGGYTF
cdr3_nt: TGTGCCAGTAGTATTTGGACAGGGGGCTCGCTCGGTGGCTACACCTTC

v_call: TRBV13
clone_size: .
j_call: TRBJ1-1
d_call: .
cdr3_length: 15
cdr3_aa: CASSQGGFMNTEAFF
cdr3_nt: TGTGCCAGCAGCCAGGGCGGATTTATGAACACTGAAGCTTTCTTT